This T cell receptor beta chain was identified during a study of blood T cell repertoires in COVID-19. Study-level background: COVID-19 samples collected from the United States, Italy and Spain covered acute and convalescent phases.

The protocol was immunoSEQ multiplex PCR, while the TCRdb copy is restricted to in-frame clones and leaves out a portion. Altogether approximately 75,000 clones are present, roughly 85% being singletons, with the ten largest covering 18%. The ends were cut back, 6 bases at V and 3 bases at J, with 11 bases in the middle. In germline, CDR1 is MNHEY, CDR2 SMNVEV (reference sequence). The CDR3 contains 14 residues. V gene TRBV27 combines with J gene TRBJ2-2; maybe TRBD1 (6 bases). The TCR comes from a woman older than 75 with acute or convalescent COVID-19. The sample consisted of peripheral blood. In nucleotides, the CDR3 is TGTGCCAGCAGCTTGGACAGCTACACCGGGGAGCTGTTTTTT. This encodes CASSLDSYTGELFF.